The table lists the clone carrying this T cell receptor (beta chain) with a few counts. This entry belongs to a study of blood T cell repertoires in COVID-19. Study-level information: There were acute and convalescent COVID-19 samples, and they came from the United States, Italy and Spain. PBMCs, B-cell-depleted T cells, or T cells provided the cDNA or gDNA that made up the material.

V lost 0 bases and J lost 5, with 14 bases in between. Germline V lookup: CDR1 MGHRA, CDR2 YSYEKL. This CDR3 is 15 amino acids long. Per the original data handling: Scientists estimated how many nucleated cells there were by amplifying reference gene primers. Sequencing used immunoSEQ multiplex PCR; TCRdb keeps in-frame clones, though not all of them. Clonal size and the V and J genes are those of that table, whereas D and trimming came from the DNA. The sample holds under 250,000 clones, 80% seen once. The sequence derives from a human donor in a cohort sampled during active COVID-19. Sequences were obtained from peripheral blood. The V call is TRBV4-1, the J call TRBJ2-7; D is perhaps TRBD1 (5 bases). The CDR3 here is CASSQEAREVDEQYF. The DNA of the CDR3 is TGCGCCAGCAGCCAAGAGGCCAGGGAAGTGGACGAGCAGTACTTC.